This TCR beta chain stems from a study of blood T cell repertoires in COVID-19. Study-level information: COVID-19 samples, acute and convalescent, were from the United States, Italy and Spain.

In the original workflow: Amplifying reference gene primers gave estimates of nucleated cell counts. TCRdb's table, derived via immunoSEQ multiplex PCR, lists solely in-frame clones and lacks some. V, J and clone size are those of that table, while D and trimming were read from the DNA. In the table there are roughly 340,000 clones, more than 75% of which are singletons. The germline V gene encodes CDR1 MNHEY and CDR2 SVGAGI. This CDR3 is 13 amino acids long. Trimming left V 6 bases short and J 3 bases short, with 11 bases between. The Seattle patients, enrolled during active infection, were followed longitudinally.

The sequencing sample was made of peripheral blood. The origin of this receptor is a woman in her fifties or sixties with COVID-19, enrolled during active disease. This chain links TRBV6-5 with TRBJ1-1; weak D call: TRBD1 (5 bases). CDR3: CASRGRLDTEAFF. The CDR3 coding sequence is TGTGCCAGCAGGGGGCGCTTGGACACTGAAGCTTTCTTT.